Sequencing of this TCR beta chain was carried out in a study of T cells in Graves' hyperthyroidism and ophthalmopathy. Overall study findings and caveats: With a median lead of approximately 6.4 months before onset, the model predicted ophthalmopathy.

Individuals with ophthalmopathy presented a Clinical Activity Score of at least 3, a NOSPECS grade of at least 4 and a duration under 3 months. Patients showing uncontrolled infection, other autoimmune disease, pregnancy or lactation were ineligible. The sample holds a few counts of this clonotype. The antigen remains unidentified. RNA transcripts yielded amplified TCR beta CDR3 regions. The TCR CDR3 was amplified in a first-round RT-PCR using the HTBI primer set. TCRdb processed the multiplex PCR reads anew with MiXCR; each CDR3 protein has one entry. Of approximately 600,000 distinct CDR3 sequences in the sample, less than 25% were seen once. The CDR3 contains 19 residues. Looked up from germline, CDR1 is MNHEY and CDR2 is SMNVEV (reference sequence). Trimming at V came to 1 base and at J to 1 base, leaving 13 bases not matched to a gene.

This clonotype was sampled from a man between 25 and 39 years old with Graves' ophthalmopathy. This chain joins TRBV27 and TRBJ2-3, with TRBD2 matching over 8 bases. Sequencing was carried out using blood. CDR3 loop: CASSLYPGLGLGGTDTQYF. The CDR3 DNA follows: TGTGCCAGCAGTTTATACCCCGGGCTGGGACTAGGTGGCACAGATACGCAGTATTTT.